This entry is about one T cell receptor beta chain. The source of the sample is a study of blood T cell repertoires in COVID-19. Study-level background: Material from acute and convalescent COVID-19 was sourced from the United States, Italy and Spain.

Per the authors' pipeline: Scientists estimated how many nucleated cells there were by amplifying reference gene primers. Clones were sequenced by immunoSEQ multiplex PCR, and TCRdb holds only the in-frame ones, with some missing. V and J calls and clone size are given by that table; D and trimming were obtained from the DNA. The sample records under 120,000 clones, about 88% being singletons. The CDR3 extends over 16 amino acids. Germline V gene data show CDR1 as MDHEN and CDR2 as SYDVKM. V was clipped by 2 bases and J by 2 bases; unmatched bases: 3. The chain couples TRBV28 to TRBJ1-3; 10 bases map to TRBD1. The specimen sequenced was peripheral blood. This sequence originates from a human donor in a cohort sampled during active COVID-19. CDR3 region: CASSLRGTGAGNTIYF. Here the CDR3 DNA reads TGTGCCAGCAGTTTACGCGGGACAGGGGCTGGAAACACCATATATTTT.